Presented here are 20 T cell receptor beta chains from one specimen sequenced in a study of shared clonotypes between healthy human individuals (TCRdb year 2020). CD8 naive samples were obtained by positive selection for CCR7 among CD45RO-negative cells, yielding a CD45RA+CCR7+ population from which TemRA cells were excluded. To prepare the library, the immunoSEQ multiplex PCR assay was applied. TCRdb stores this immuneACCESS table with in-frame sequences only. Part of the clones is absent; in the studies checked, under half of the shortfall reflects unresolved V genes, and no reason is known for the rest. Recorded for this sample are more than 2 million clones; about 93% of them occurred a single time. The ten largest clones take up more than 1.5% of the sample. The sequencing sample was made of naive CD8+ T cells from PBMCs. According to the study, the label for this sample's cell subset or site signals: CD45RA+CCR7+. The receptor set was obtained from a man between 18 and 29 years old in good health. Some clones in this sample may be carry-over from other donors' samples.

This clone occurred a few times. CDR3 nucleotides: TGTGCCAGCAGATCGGGACAAAACACTGAAGCTTTCTTT. Residues: CASRSGQNTEAFF. The rearrangement links TRBV6-5 to TRBJ1-1, with D perhaps TRBD1 (6 bases). Germline V lookup: CDR1 MNHEY, CDR2 SVGAGI. This CDR3 comprises 13 residues. V was cut by 6 bases and J by 2 bases, with 10 bases left in between.

Details on this clone: This same CDR3 is encoded by further DNA sequences in the sample. This chain joins TRBV9 and TRBJ2-3; 7 nucleotides match TRBD2. Germline loops: CDR1 SGDLS, CDR2 YYNGEE. The V segment lost 2 bases and the J segment 2 bases; nucleotides outside the gene matches: 2. This CDR3 region has 14 residues. The CDR3 is CASSVAGDTDTQYF. In nucleotides, the CDR3 is TGTGCCAGCAGCGTTGCGGGAGACACAGATACGCAGTATTTT.

The rearrangement links TRBV4-3 to TRBJ2-7, with 7 positions matching TRBD1. The trim removed 0 bases at V and 4 bases at J, leaving 6 bases unmatched. Germline-derived CDR1 and CDR2 are LGHNA and YSLEER. The CDR3 sequence is 15 residues long. The CDR3 DNA is TGCGCCAGCAGCCAAGATCGAGGGGGCCTTTACGAGCAGTACTTC. Its protein product is CASSQDRGGLYEQYF.

The CDR3 coding sequence is TGTGCCAGCAGCGAAGGGTTGAGAGGCGGGCTGCACGAGCAGTACTTC. Translation: CASSEGLRGGLHEQYF. The rearrangement links TRBV13 to TRBJ2-7, with D tentatively TRBD2 (5 bases). Germline V gene lookup returns CDR1 PRHDT and CDR2 FYEKMQ (reference sequence). This CDR3 is 16 amino acids long. Trimming shortened V by 5 bases and J by 5 bases, and 22 bases separated the two germline ends. Variable domain in full (rest from reference TRBV13 and TRBJ2-7): AAGVIQSPRHLIKEKRETATLKCYPIPRHDTVYWYQQGPGQDPQFLISFYEKMQSDKGSIPDRFSAQQFSDYHSELNMSSLELGDSALYFCASSEGLRGGLHEQYFGPGTRLTVT.

The rearrangement joins TRBV29-1 to TRBJ2-2; tentative D call: TRBD2 (6 bases). Germline V gene data show CDR1 as SQVTM and CDR2 as ANQGSEA. Trimming left V 4 bases short and J 2 bases short, with 11 bases between. CDR3 size: 14 residues. The DNA of the CDR3 is TGCAGCGTTGGTGGGAGGCTAAACACCGGGGAGCTGTTTTTT. It is translated as CSVGGRLNTGELFF.

Of note for this clone: The same CDR3 can be traced to other DNA sequences in this sample. The rearrangement links TRBV7-9 to TRBJ2-2; D is undetermined. V shed 5 bases and J shed 5 bases, with 6 bases lying between them. Looked up from germline, CDR1 is SEHNR and CDR2 is FQNEAQ (reference sequence). This CDR3 region has 12 residues. In nucleotides, the CDR3 is TGTGCCAGCAGCCTAGGAACCGGGGAGCTGTTTTTT. Residues: CASSLGTGELFF.

The gene calls are TRBV15 and TRBJ2-5; D perhaps matches TRBD1 (6 bases). CDR3 length equals 15 residues. With 0 bases removed from V and 1 base from J, the gap between germline ends came to 9 bases. Germline V lookup: CDR1 LNHNV, CDR2 YYDKDF (reference sequence). CDR3 residues: CATSRDTGRQETQYF. CDR3 nucleotides: TGTGCCACCAGCAGAGATACAGGGCGCCAAGAGACCCAGTACTTC.

The chain recombines TRBV9 with TRBJ1-1; possibly TRBD1 for D (6 bases). V lost 4 bases to trimming and J lost 2 bases, with 18 bases between them. The CDR3 consists of 16 residues. Germline V lookup: CDR1 SGDLS, CDR2 YYNGEE. CDR3 sequence (DNA): TGTGCCAGCAGCCCAGAGGGGGGGTGGGTTAACACTGAAGCTTTCTTT. Translating gives CASSPEGGWVNTEAFF.

This CDR3 is CASSSWTGVNTEAFF. CDR3 nucleotides: TGTGCCAGTAGTAGCTGGACAGGGGTGAACACTGAAGCTTTCTTT. The chain couples TRBV19 to TRBJ1-1, with 9 bases fitting TRBD1. V was pared by 4 bases and J by 0 bases, with 3 bases of the junction left unmatched. Per germline, CDR1 LNHDA and CDR2 SQIVND (reference sequence). This CDR3 comprises 15 residues.

This CDR3 is CASVDQFYEQYF. CDR3 coding DNA: TGTGCCAGCGTGGACCAGTTTTACGAGCAGTACTTC. The rearrangement links TRBV25-1 to TRBJ2-7; D not resolved. Germline-derived CDR1 and CDR2 are MGHDK and SYGVNS. This CDR3 has 12 amino acids. The V end was cut by 8 bases, the J end by 4 bases, with 12 bases between.

The chain recombines TRBV5-4 with TRBJ2-6; D gene unclear. The germline CDR1 and CDR2 sequences are SGHNT and YYREEE (reference sequence). The V end lost 5 bases, the J end lost 4 bases, and 7 bases lay between the germline ends. CDR3 length: 13 amino acids. The DNA for the CDR3 is TGTGCCAGCAGTACAACAGGGGCCAACGTCCTGACTTTC. Its protein is CASSTTGANVLTF.

V usage is TRBV7-9 and J usage is TRBJ1-5; D call uncertain. Germline V gene sequence: CDR1 SEHNR, CDR2 FQNEAQ (reference sequence). V lost 4 bases and J 10 bases, leaving 14 bases between the germline ends. CDR3 length: 13 amino acids. The CDR3 region has the DNA TGTGCCAGCAGCTCTACGACATCGTTTCCCCAGCATTTT. Protein product: CASSSTTSFPQHF.

This chain links TRBV5-1 with TRBJ2-3; D is ambiguous. Trimming shortened V by 6 bases and J by 1 base, and 9 bases separated the two germline ends. The germline V gene encodes CDR1 SGHRS and CDR2 YFSETQ. The CDR3 contains 13 residues. In DNA, the CDR3 is TGCGCCAGCACCGACACCGGCACAGATACGCAGTATTTT. Amino acids: CASTDTGTDTQYF. The full variable domain, completed using reference TRBV5-1 and TRBJ2-3, is KAGVTQTPRYLIKTRGQQVTLSCSPISGHRSVSWYQQTPGQGLQFLFEYFSETQRNKGNFPGRFSGRQFSNSRSEMNVSTLELGDSALYLCASTDTGTDTQYFGPGTRLTVL.

The chain's CDR3 is CASSAGVGVQPQHF. The CDR3 DNA is TGTGCCAGCAGCGCAGGGGTTGGGGTTCAGCCCCAGCATTTT. The V gene is TRBV2, the J gene TRBJ1-5; D perhaps matches TRBD1 (6 bases). The V gene's germline CDR1 is SNHLY and CDR2 FYNNEI. V lost 6 bases and J lost 6, with 15 bases in between. This CDR3 spans 14 amino acids. The whole variable domain, remainder taken from reference TRBV2 and TRBJ1-5, is EPEVTQTPSHQVTQMGQEVILRCVPISNHLYFYWYRQILGQKVEFLVSFYNNEISEKSEIFDDQFSVERPDGSNFTLKIRSTKLEDSAMYFCASSAGVGVQPQHFGDGTRLSIL.

The chain links TRBV29-1 to TRBJ2-1; 8 nucleotides line up with TRBD2. This CDR3 contains 15 residues. CDR1 is SQVTM, CDR2 ANQGSEA, per germline. V was pared by 1 base and J by 7 bases, with 9 bases of the junction left unmatched. The CDR3 sequence: CSVEGRGGRFNEQFF. The DNA of the CDR3 is TGCAGCGTTGAAGGGAGGGGCGGGAGGTTTAATGAGCAGTTCTTC.

This CDR3 is CASTSGGQEAFF. The CDR3 bases are TGTGCCAGCACCTCAGGGGGCCAGGAGGCTTTCTTT. The genes are TRBV9 and TRBJ1-1; 8 nucleotides match TRBD1. Germline V gene data show CDR1 as SGDLS and CDR2 as YYNGEE. The J segment lost 11 bases and the V segment lost 6 bases, leaving 9 bases of the junction unmatched. The CDR3 sequence is 12 residues long.

The J gene is TRBJ2-3, the V gene TRBV4-1; the D is unclear. The CDR3 extends over 13 amino acids. Germline V gene sequence: CDR1 MGHRA, CDR2 YSYEKL. With 4 bases removed from V and 1 base from J, the gap between germline ends came to 6 bases. CDR3 bases: TGCGCCAGCAGCCCCGTCGGCACAGATACGCAGTATTTT. It encodes CASSPVGTDTQYF.

This rearrangement joins TRBV27 to TRBJ1-4; a possible D gene is TRBD1 (6 bases). Trimming removed 5 bases at V and 4 bases at J, with 23 bases between. Germline values: CDR1 MNHEY, CDR2 SMNVEV (reference sequence). The CDR3 runs to 18 residues. The CDR3 region is CASSPSAGTGAFNEKLFF. The DNA for the CDR3 is TGTGCCAGCAGTCCATCAGCCGGAACGGGGGCCTTTAATGAAAAACTGTTTTTT.

The chain recombines TRBV25-1 with TRBJ1-5; D may be TRBD1 (5 bases). Trimming removed 8 bases at V and 6 bases at J, with 14 bases between. CDR3 length: 13 amino acids. Germline values: CDR1 MGHDK, CDR2 SYGVNS. The CDR3 nucleotides are TGTGCCAGCGGTGGGGGTTGGGGTCAGCCCCAGCATTTT. Protein product: CASGGGWGQPQHF. The whole variable domain, filled in from reference TRBV25-1 and TRBJ1-5, reads EADIYQTPRYLVIGTGKKITLECSQTMGHDKMYWYQQDPGMELHLIHYSYGVNSTEKGDLSSESTVSRIRTEHFPLTLESARPSHTSQYLCASGGGWGQPQHFGDGTRLSIL.

This clone was recorded once. The rearrangement joins TRBV5-5 to TRBJ2-7; D is unclear. With 4 bases removed from V and 3 bases from J, the gap between germline ends came to 11 bases. Germline CDR1 and CDR2: SGHKS and YYEKEE (reference sequence). CDR3 length: 13 residues. CDR3 loop: CASSGGDYYEQYF. In DNA form, the CDR3 reads TGTGCCAGCAGCGGTGGGGATTACTACGAGCAGTACTTC.